This note documents a single T cell receptor beta chain sequence. Its antigen is not known. There are 15 residues in the CDR3. Trimming stripped 0 bases from V and 4 bases from J, with 9 bases between. Germline V gene sequence: CDR1 MRHNA, CDR2 SNTAGT. The data are from a study of identical twins. MiXCR, applied by TCRdb to the 5' RACE reads, yields one record per CDR3 protein. The table shows some 300,000 distinct CDR3 sequences, with roughly an eighth occurring only once. Study observations and caveats: Out-of-frame TCR alpha sharing in monozygotic twins exceeded recombination model predictions. For zero-insertion analyses, partial confounding could come from invariant MAIT and iNKT cells. Excess sharing between twins was weaker in beta out-of-frame sequences.

The same specimen was also included in a second study, on yellow fever vaccine responses in identical twins.

Sequenced: CD8+ T cells sorted from blood. V usage is TRBV6-4 and J usage is TRBJ2-2, with D hard to call. This clonotype was obtained from a woman between 18 and 30 years old in good health. The CDR3 sequence: CASSDSAETTGELFF. CDR3 coding DNA: TGTGCCAGCAGTGACTCGGCGGAGACCACCGGGGAGCTGTTTTTT.